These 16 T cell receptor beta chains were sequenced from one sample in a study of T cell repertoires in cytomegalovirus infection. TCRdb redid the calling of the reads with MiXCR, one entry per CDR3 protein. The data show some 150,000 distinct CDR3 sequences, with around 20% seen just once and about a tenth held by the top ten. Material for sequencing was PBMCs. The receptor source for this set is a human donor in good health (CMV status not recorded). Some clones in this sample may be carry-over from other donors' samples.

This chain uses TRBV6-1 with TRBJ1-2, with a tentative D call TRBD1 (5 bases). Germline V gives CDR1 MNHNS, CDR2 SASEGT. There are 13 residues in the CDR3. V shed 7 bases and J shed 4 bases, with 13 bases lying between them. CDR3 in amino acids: CASNQGGSYGYTF. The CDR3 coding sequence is TGTGCCAGCAATCAGGGCGGAAGCTATGGCTACACCTTC.

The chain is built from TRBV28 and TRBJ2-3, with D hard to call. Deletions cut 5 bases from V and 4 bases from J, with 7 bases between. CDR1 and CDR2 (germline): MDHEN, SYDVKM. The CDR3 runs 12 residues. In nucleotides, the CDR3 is TGTGCCAGCAGTCCGACCCCAGATACGCAGTATTTT. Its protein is CASSPTPDTQYF.

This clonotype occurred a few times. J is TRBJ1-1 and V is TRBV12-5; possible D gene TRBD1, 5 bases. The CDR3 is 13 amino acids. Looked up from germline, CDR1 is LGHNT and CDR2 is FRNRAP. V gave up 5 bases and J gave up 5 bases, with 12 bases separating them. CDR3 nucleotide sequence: TGTGCTAGTGGTCTGGGGGGTCGAACTGAAGCTTTCTTT. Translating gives CASGLGGRTEAFF.

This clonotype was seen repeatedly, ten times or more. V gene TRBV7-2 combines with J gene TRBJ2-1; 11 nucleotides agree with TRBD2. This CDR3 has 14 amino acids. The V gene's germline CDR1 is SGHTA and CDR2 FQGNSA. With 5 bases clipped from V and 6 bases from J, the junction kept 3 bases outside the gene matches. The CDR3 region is CASSQGLAANEQFF. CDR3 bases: TGTGCCAGCAGCCAGGGACTAGCGGCCAATGAGCAGTTCTTC.

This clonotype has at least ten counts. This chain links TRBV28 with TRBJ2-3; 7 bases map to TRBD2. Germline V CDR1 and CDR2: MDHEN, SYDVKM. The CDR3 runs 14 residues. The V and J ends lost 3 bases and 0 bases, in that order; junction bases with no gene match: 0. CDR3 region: CASSFSGSTDTQYF. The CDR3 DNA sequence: TGTGCCAGCAGTTTTAGCGGGAGCACAGATACGCAGTATTTT.

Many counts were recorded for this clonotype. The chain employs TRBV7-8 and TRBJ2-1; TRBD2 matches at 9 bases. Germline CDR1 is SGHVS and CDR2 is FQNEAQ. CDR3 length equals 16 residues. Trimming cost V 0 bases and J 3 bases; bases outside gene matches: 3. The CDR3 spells CASSLASTSGYNEQFF. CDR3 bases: TGTGCCAGCAGCTTAGCGTCGACTAGCGGCTACAATGAGCAGTTCTTC. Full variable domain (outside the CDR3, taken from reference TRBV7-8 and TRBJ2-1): GAGVSQSPRYKVAKRGQDVALRCDPISGHVSLFWYQQALGQGPEFLTYFQNEAQLDKSGLPSDRFFAERPEGSVSTLKIQRTQQEDSAVYLCASSLASTSGYNEQFFGPGTRLTVL.

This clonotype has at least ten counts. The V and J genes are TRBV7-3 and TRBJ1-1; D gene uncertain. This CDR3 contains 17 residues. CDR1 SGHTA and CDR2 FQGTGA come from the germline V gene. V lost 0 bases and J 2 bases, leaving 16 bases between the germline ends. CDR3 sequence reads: CASSLTRASAGNTEAFF. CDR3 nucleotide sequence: TGTGCCAGCAGCTTAACGAGGGCGTCGGCAGGAAACACTGAAGCTTTCTTT.

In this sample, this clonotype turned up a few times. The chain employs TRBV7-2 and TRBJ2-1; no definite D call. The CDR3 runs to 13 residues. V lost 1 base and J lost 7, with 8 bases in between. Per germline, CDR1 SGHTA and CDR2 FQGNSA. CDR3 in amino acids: CASSLVIPNEQFF. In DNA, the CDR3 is TGTGCCAGCAGCTTAGTAATCCCAAATGAGCAGTTCTTC.

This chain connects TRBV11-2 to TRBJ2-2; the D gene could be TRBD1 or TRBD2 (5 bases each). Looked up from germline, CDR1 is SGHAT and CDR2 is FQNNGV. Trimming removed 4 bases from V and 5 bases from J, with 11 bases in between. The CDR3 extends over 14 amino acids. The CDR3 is CASSSWGKTGELFF. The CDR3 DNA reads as TGTGCCAGCAGCTCATGGGGGAAAACCGGGGAGCTGTTTTTT.

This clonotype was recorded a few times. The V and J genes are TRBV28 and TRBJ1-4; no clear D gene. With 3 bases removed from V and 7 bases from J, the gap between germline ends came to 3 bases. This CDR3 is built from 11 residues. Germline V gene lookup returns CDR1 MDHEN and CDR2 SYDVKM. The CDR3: CASSFSEKLFF. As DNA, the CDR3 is TGTGCCAGCAGTTTTAGTGAAAAACTGTTTTTT. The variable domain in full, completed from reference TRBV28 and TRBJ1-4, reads DVKVTQSSRYLVKRTGEKVFLECVQDMDHENMFWYRQDPGLGLRLIYFSYDVKMKEKGDIPEGYSVSREKKERFSLILESASTNQTSMYLCASSFSEKLFFGSGTQLSVL.

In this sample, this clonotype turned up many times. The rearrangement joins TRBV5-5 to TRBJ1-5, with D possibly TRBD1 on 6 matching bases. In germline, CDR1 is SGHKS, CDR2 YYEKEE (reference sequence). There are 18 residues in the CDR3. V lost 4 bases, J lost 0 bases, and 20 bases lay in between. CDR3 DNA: TGTGCCAGCAGCAAGATACCCCAGGGGCCGGATAGCAATCAGCCCCAGCATTTT. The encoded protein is CASSKIPQGPDSNQPQHF.

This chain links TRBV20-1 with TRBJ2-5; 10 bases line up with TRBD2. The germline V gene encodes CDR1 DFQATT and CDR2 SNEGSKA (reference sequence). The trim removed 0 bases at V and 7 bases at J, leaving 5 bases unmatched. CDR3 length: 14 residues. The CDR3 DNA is TGCAGTGCTAGAGAGCTAGCGGGAGAGGGGACCCAGTACTTC. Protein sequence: CSARELAGEGTQYF.

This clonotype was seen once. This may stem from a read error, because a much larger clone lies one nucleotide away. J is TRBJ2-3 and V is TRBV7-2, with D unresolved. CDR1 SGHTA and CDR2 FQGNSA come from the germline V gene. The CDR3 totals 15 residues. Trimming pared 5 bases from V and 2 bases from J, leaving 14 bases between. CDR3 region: CASSVRPAITDTQYF. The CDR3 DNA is TGTGCCAGCAGCGTTCGACCGGCAATCACAGATACGCAGTATTTT.

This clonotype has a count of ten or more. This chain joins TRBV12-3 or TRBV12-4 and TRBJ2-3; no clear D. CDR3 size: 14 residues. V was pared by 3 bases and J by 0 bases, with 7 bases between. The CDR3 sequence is CASSFLRSTDTQYF. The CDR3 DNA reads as TGTGCCAGCAGTTTTCTTCGTAGCACAGATACGCAGTATTTT.

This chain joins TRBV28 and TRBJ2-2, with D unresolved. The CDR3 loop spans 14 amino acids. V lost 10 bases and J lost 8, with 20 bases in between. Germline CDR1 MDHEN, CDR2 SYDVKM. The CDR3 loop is CAIAPEFPSGELFF. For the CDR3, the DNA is TGTGCCATAGCTCCTGAATTCCCGAGTGGGGAGCTGTTTTTT.

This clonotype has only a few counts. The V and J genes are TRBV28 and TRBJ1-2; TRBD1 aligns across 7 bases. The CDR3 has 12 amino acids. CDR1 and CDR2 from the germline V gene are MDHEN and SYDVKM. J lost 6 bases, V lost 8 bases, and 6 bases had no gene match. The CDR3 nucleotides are TGTGCCAGCGTAGGACAGGCCGATGGCTACACCTTC. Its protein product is CASVGQADGYTF.